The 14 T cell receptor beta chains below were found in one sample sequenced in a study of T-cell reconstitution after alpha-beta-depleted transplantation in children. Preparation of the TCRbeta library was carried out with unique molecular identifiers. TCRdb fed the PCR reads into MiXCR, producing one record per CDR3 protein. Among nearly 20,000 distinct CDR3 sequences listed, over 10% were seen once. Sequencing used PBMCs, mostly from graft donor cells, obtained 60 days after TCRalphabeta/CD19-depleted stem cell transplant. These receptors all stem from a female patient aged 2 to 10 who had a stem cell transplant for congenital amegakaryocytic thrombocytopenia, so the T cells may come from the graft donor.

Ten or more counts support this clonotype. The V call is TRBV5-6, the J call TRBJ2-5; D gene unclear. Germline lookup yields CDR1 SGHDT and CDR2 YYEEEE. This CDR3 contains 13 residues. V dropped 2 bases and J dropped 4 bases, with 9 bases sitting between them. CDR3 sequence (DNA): TGTGCCAGCAGCTTAGGGTACCTAGAGACCCAGTACTTC. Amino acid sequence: CASSLGYLETQYF.

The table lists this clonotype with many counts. DNA for the CDR3: TGCGCCAGCAGCCGCTACGGGAGCACAGATACGCAGTATTTT. Amino acid sequence: CASSRYGSTDTQYF. This sequence joins TRBV4-1 and TRBJ2-3, with D hard to call. The CDR3 sequence is 14 residues long. Germline V CDR1 and CDR2: MGHRA, YSYEKL. V was trimmed by 4 bases and J by 0 bases, leaving 8 bases between them.

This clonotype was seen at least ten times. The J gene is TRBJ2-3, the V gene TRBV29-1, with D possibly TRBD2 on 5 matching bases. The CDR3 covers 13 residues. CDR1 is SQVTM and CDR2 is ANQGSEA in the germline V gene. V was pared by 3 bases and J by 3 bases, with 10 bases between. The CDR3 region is CSVESPGTDTQYF. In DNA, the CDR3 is TGCAGCGTTGAGTCCCCGGGGACAGATACGCAGTATTTT.

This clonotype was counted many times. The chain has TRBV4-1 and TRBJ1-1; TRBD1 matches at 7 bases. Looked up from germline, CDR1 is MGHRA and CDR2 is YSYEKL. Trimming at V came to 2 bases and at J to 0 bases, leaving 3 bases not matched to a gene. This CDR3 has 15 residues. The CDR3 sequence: CASSQTGTVNTEAFF. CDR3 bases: TGCGCCAGCAGCCAAACCGGGACAGTGAACACTGAAGCTTTCTTT.

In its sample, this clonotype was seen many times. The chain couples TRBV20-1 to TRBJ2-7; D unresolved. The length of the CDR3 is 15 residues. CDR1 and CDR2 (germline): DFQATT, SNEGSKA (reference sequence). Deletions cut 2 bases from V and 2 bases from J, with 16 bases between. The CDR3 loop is CSARRRQPATYEQYF. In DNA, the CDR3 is TGCAGTGCTAGACGCCGGCAACCCGCCACCTACGAGCAGTACTTC.

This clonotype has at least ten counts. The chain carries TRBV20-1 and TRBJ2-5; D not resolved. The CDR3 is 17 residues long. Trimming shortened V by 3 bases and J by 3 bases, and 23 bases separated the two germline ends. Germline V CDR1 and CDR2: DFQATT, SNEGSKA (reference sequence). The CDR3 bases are TGCAGTGCTAGTCTAAGCTTCGTTAGCATCGAAAAAGAGACCCAGTACTTC. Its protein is CSASLSFVSIEKETQYF.

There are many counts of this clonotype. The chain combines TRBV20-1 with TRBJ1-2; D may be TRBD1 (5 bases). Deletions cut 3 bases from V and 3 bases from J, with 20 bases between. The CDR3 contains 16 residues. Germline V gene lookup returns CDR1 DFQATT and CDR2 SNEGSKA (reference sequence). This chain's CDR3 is CSARGPQTATDYGYTF. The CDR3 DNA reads TGCAGTGCTAGGGGGCCCCAGACGGCCACCGACTATGGCTACACCTTC.

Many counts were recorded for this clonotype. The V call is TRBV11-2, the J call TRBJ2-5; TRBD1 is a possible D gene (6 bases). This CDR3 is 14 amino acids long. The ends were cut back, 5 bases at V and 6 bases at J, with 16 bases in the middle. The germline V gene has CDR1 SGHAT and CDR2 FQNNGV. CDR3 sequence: CASSEGQFGKTQYF. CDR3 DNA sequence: TGTGCCAGCAGCGAAGGACAGTTCGGAAAGACCCAGTACTTC. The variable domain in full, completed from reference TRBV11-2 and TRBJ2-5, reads EAGVAQSPRYKIIEKRQSVAFWCNPISGHATLYWYQQILGQGPKLLIQFQNNGVVDDSQLPKDRFSAERLKGVDSTLKIQPAKLEDSAVYLCASSEGQFGKTQYFGPGTRLLVL.

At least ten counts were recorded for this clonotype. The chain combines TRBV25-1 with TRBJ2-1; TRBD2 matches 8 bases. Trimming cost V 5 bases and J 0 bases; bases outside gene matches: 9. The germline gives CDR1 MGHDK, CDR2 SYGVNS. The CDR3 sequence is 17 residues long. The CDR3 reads CASSFFSGTSSYNEQFF. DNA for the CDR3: TGTGCCAGCAGTTTTTTTAGCGGGACTAGCTCCTACAATGAGCAGTTCTTC.

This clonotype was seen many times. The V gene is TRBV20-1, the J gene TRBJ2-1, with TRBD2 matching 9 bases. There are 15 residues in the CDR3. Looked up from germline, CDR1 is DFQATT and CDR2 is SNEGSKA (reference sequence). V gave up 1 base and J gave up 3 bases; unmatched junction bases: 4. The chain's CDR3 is CSARVTSGFYNEQFF. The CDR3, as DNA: TGCAGTGCTAGAGTCACTAGCGGGTTCTACAATGAGCAGTTCTTC.

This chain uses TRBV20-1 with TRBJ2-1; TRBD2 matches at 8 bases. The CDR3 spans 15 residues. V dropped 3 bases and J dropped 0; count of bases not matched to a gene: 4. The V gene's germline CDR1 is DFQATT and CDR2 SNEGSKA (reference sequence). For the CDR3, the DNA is TGCAGTGCTAGTTCCGGGGGGGGCTCCTACAATGAGCAGTTCTTC. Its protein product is CSASSGGGSYNEQFF.

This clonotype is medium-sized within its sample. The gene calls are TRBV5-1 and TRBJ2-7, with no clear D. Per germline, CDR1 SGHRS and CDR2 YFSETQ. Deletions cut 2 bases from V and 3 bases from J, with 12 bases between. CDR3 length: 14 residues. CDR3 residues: CASSFDSEIYEQYF. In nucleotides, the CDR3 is TGCGCCAGCAGCTTTGATTCGGAAATCTACGAGCAGTACTTC.

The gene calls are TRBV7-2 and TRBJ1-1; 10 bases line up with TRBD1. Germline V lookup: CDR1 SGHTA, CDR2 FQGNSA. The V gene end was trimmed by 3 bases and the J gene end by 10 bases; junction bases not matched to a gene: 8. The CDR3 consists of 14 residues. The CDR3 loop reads CASSFPDRGRGAFF. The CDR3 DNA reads TGTGCCAGCAGCTTCCCAGACAGGGGGCGCGGAGCTTTCTTT.

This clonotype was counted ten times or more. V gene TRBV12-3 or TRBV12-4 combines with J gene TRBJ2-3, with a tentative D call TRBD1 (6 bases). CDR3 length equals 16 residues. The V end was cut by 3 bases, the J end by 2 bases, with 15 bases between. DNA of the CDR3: TGTGCCAGCAGTTTGGGGGACACCCTGAACACAGATACGCAGTATTTT. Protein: CASSLGDTLNTDTQYF.